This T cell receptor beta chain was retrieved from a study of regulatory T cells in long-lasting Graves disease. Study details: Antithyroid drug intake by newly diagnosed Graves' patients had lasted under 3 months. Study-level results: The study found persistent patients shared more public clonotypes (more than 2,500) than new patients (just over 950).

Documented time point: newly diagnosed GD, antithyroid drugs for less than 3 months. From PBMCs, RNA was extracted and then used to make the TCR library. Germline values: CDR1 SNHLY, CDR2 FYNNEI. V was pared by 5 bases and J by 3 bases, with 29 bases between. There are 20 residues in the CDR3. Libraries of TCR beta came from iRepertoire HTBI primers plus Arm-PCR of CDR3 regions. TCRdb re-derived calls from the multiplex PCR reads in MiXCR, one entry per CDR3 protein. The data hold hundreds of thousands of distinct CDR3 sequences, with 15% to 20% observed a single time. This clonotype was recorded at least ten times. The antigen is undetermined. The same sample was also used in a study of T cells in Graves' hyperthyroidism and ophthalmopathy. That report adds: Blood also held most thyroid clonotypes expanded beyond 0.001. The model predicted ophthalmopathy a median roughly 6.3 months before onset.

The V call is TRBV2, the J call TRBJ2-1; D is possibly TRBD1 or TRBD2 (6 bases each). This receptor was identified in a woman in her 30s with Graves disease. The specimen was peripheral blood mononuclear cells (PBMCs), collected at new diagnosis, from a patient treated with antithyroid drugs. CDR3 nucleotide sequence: TGTGCCAGCAGTAAGGGGGGTGAGGGGACTCTACGGGGTAGCTACAATGAGCAGTTCTTC. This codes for CASSKGGEGTLRGSYNEQFF.